This T cell receptor beta chain stems from a study of T cell responses to AZD1222 COVID-19 vaccine. Study-level results: Donors were chiefly white British, with a greater number of females, and clonal diversity was perhaps underestimated. Spike-wide vaccine-associated CD4 TCRs dominated at 160-218 and 743-854. Seropositive AZD1222 recipients at baseline numbered only five to seven.

TCRdb's copy holds only in-frame clones and misses some; the assay was immunoSEQ multiplex PCR. The sample includes approximately 220,000 clones, roughly 91% seen only once; the top ten take 1%. Worth noting for this clone: The target antigen is unknown.

This CDR3 has 14 amino acids. Per the germline V gene, CDR1 is KGHSH and CDR2 is LQKENI. V was shortened by 3 bases and J by 6 bases, with 12 bases between the two germline ends. The rearrangement joins TRBV18 to TRBJ1-5; D is possibly TRBD1 (6 bases). The material was peripheral blood, obtained on day 0 of MenACWY control vaccination. The sequence was obtained from an adult in good health. CDR3 sequence: CASSPAGEGQPQHF. DNA for the CDR3: TGTGCCAGCTCACCGGCAGGGGAGGGTCAGCCCCAGCATTTT.